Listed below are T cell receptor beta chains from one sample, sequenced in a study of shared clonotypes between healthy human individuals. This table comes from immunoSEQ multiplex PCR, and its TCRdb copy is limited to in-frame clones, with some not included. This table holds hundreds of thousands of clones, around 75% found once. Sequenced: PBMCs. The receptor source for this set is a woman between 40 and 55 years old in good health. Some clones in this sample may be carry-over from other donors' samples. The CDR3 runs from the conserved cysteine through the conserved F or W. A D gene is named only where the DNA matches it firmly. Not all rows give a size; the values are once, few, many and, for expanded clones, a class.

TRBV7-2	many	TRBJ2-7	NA	CASSLYGTASYEQYF	TGTGCCAGCAGCTTATACGGGACGGCGAGCTACGAGCAGTACTTC
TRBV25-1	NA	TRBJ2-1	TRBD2	CASSELTSGITYNEQFF	TGTGCCAGCAGTGAATTGACTAGCGGGATCACCTACAATGAGCAGTTCTTC
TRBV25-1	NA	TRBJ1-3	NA	CASSDLLGSGNTIYF	TGTGCCAGCAGTGACCTCTTGGGCTCTGGAAACACCATATATTTT
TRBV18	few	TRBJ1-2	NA	CASSPQGRNGYTF	TGTGCCAGCTCACCACAGGGGAGGAATGGCTACACCTTC
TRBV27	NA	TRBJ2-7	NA	CASSLTGHRHEQYF	TGTGCCAGCAGTTTAACTGGGCATCGTCACGAGCAGTACTTC
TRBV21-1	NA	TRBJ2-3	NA	CASPARRRQGNYTDTQYF	TGTGCCAGCCCCGCCCGGCGGAGACAGGGAAATTACACAGATACGCAGTATTTT
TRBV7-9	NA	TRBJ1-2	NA	CASSLGYDGGYTF	TGTGCCAGCAGCTTAGGTTATGATGGTGGCTACACCTTC
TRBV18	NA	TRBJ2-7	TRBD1	CASSPLGQGVSGEQYF	TGTGCCAGCTCACCTCTCGGACAGGGGGTGTCGGGAGAGCAGTACTTC
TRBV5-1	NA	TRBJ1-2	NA	CASSLAGTGYGYTF	TGCGCCAGCAGCTTGGCGGGGACGGGGTATGGCTACACCTTC
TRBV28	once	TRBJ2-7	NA	CASSSPTTGAYEQYF	TGTGCCAGCAGTTCCCCCACGACGGGGGCCTACGAGCAGTACTTC
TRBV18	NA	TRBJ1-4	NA	CASSPRTVGEEKLFF	TGTGCCAGCTCACCCCGGACAGTGGGAGAGGAAAAACTGTTTTTT
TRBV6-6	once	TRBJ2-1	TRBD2	CASSGLAGGINEQFF	TGTGCCAGCAGTGGACTAGCGGGAGGGATCAATGAGCAGTTCTTC
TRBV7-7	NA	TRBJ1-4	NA	CASSLAVGFGPGDEKLFF	TGTGCTAGCAGCTTAGCAGTGGGTTTTGGGCCCGGGGATGAAAAACTGTTTTTT
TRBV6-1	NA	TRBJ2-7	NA	CASSEDVGGTYEQYF	TGTGCCAGCAGTGAAGATGTGGGCGGGACCTACGAGCAGTACTTC
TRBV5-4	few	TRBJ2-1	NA	CASSLGLAGLNEQFF	TGTGCCAGCAGCTTGGGGTTAGCAGGCCTCAATGAGCAGTTCTTC
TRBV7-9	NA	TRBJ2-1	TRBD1	CASSLAKLGTGPYNEQFF	TGTGCCAGCAGCTTAGCAAAGCTCGGGACAGGGCCCTACAATGAGCAGTTCTTC
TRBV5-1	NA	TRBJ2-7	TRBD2	CASSLGLAGGGYEQYF	TGCGCCAGCAGCTTAGGACTAGCGGGAGGCGGGTACGAGCAGTACTTC
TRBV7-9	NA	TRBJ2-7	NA	CASSLTTVYEQYF	TGTGCCAGCAGCTTAACGACAGTCTACGAGCAGTACTTC
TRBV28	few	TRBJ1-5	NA	CASSWAGHSNQPQHF	TGTGCCAGCAGTTGGGCAGGACATAGCAATCAGCCCCAGCATTTT
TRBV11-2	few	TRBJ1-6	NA	CASSFEGGSPLHF	TGTGCCAGCAGCTTTGAAGGGGGTTCACCCCTCCACTTT
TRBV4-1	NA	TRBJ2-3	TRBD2	CASSQDRAGGTSTDTQYF	TGCGCCAGCAGCCAGGATCGAGCGGGAGGGACTAGCACAGATACGCAGTATTTT
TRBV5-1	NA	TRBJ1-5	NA	CASAWTEGDQPQHF	TGCGCCTCAGCTTGGACGGAGGGTGATCAGCCCCAGCATTTT
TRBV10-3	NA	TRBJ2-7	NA	CAIGPAFSYEQYF	TGTGCCATCGGACCTGCTTTCTCCTACGAGCAGTACTTC
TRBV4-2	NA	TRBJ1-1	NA	CASSHLDRNTEAFF	TGTGCCAGCAGCCACCTGGACAGGAACACTGAAGCTTTCTTT
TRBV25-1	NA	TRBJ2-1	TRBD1	CASSETHRDRGSYNEQFF	TGTGCCAGCAGTGAGACACACCGGGACAGAGGCTCCTACAATGAGCAGTTCTTC